The present TCR beta chain was sequenced within a study of T cell responses to AZD1222 COVID-19 vaccine. Profiling relied on immunoSEQ multiplex PCR, and the TCRdb table lists in-frame clones only, not all of them. The sample contains just over 60,000 clones, over 70% of which appear only once. With regard to this clone: As yet, its antigen is unknown.

Study-level findings and limits: Only five or six individuals given AZD1222 were seropositive at baseline.

The TCR sequence derives from an adult in good health. Specimen: peripheral blood, collected on day 0 of AZD1222 vaccination.

The DNA of the CDR3 is TGCGCCAGCAGCCAAGTGGGCGGGGAGCTGTTTTTT. The encoded protein is CASSQVGGELFF. This chain connects TRBV4-3 to TRBJ2-2; D gene unclear. Looked up from germline, CDR1 is LGHNA and CDR2 is YSLEER. Trimming pared 1 base from V and 7 bases from J, leaving 4 bases between. The CDR3 is made up of 12 amino acids.